This T cell receptor beta chain comes out of a study of blood T cell repertoires in COVID-19. For the study at large: COVID-19 samples collected from the United States, Italy and Spain covered acute and convalescent phases. From T cells, B-cell-depleted T cells, or PBMCs came the material, which was cDNA or gDNA.

Study processing details: Counts of nucleated cells, estimated from reference gene primer amplification, were obtained. Profiling relied on immunoSEQ multiplex PCR, and the TCRdb table lists in-frame clones only, not all of them. That table furnishes V, J and clone size, whereas the DNA furnished D and trimming. This sample has about 39,000 clones, with 90% to 95% found just once. From germline, CDR1 is SQVTM and CDR2 ANQGSEA. This CDR3 contains 16 residues. Between the trimmed V and J ends, which lost 2 bases and 6 bases, there was a span of 19 bases. This TCR derives from a human donor with active COVID-19. The donor label of this sample is uncertain. Sequencing input: peripheral blood. The chain recombines TRBV29-1 with TRBJ2-2; D may be TRBD1 (8 bases). The CDR3 loop is CSVEKATGGVAGELFF. The CDR3 region has the DNA TGCAGCGTTGAAAAAGCCACAGGGGGGGTGGCCGGGGAGCTGTTTTTT.